This passage covers 11 T cell receptor beta chains from one sample sequenced in a study of cytotoxic CD8 clonotypes in ibrutinib-treated CLL. The data were produced by immunoSEQ multiplex PCR, yet TCRdb's version contains in-frame clones alone and is incomplete. The data hold approximately 160,000 clones, with over 75% observed a single time. The sequenced sample was PBMCs, obtained at disease progression, from a patient treated with ibrutinib. These TCRs come from a human donor with chronic lymphocytic leukemia.

The chain recombines TRBV19 with TRBJ2-3; 9 nucleotides align to TRBD2. This CDR3 region has 17 residues. V lost 6 bases to trimming and J lost 1 base; unmatched junction nucleotides: 11. In germline, CDR1 is LNHDA, CDR2 SQIVND (reference sequence). The CDR3 coding sequence is TGTGCCAGTAGCCTTGAGGCTAGCGGGATGGGCACAGATACGCAGTATTTT. The encoded protein is CASSLEASGMGTDTQYF.

The CDR3 DNA reads TGCGCCAGCAGCCAAGCGGGAAGCAAGAACACTGAAGCTTTCTTT. It codes for CASSQAGSKNTEAFF. This sequence joins TRBV4-1 and TRBJ1-1, with D uncertain. The CDR3 contains 15 residues. The V and J ends lost 1 base and 1 base respectively, with 10 bases between them. The germline V gene has CDR1 MGHRA and CDR2 YSYEKL.

The J gene is TRBJ2-3, the V gene TRBV7-3; no reliable D call. The CDR3 covers 16 residues. The germline CDR1 and CDR2 sequences are SGHTA and FQGTGA. V lost 0 bases and J 2 bases, leaving 12 bases between the germline ends. CDR3 sequence (DNA): TGTGCCAGCAGCTTAACCGACCTTCTACACACAGATACGCAGTATTTT. Protein: CASSLTDLLHTDTQYF.

The V call is TRBV5-5, the J call TRBJ1-1; D possibly corresponds to TRBD1 (6 bases). Trimming stripped 5 bases from V and 0 bases from J, with 14 bases between. Germline loops: CDR1 SGHKS, CDR2 YYEKEE (reference sequence). This CDR3 region has 15 residues. This CDR3 is CASRPGHLMNTEAFF. The CDR3 region has the DNA TGTGCCAGCAGACCGGGACACCTTATGAACACTGAAGCTTTCTTT.

V and J are TRBV12-5 and TRBJ2-5; TRBD2 might be the D (6 bases). Germline V gives CDR1 LGHNT, CDR2 FRNRAP. The CDR3 has 15 amino acids. Trimming took off 5 bases at V and 2 bases at J, with 15 bases between the two ends. CDR3: CASGQPSEEQETQYF. The DNA of the CDR3 is TGTGCTAGTGGTCAACCTAGCGAAGAGCAAGAGACCCAGTACTTC.

The chain links TRBV5-1 to TRBJ1-5, with 9 bases aligning to TRBD1. J was trimmed by 4 bases and V by 4 bases; bases with no gene match: 9. The CDR3 totals 16 residues. From germline, CDR1 is SGHRS and CDR2 YFSETQ. CDR3 sequence (DNA): TGCGCCAGCAGCATTCACCGGGACAGGGATAATCAGCCCCAGCATTTT. This codes for CASSIHRDRDNQPQHF.

In this sample, this clone turned up a few times. This sequence joins TRBV14 and TRBJ1-2; D is possibly TRBD1 (6 bases). The CDR3 has 14 amino acids. The V gene's germline CDR1 is SGHDN and CDR2 FVKESK. V gave up 0 bases and J gave up 7 bases, with 12 bases separating them. As DNA, the CDR3 is TGTGCCAGCAGCCAAGAGACAGGTTTGGGTGGCTACACCTTC. Translation: CASSQETGLGGYTF.

The table lists this clone with a few counts. The rearrangement uses TRBV27 and TRBJ1-5; D is perhaps TRBD1 (6 bases). From germline, CDR1 is MNHEY and CDR2 SMNVEV (reference sequence). The length of the CDR3 is 14 residues. V lost 10 bases, J lost 5 bases, and 18 bases lay in between. The CDR3 DNA sequence: TGTGCCATCCTAAAGACAGGTGTAGATCAGCCCCAGCATTTT. Translation: CAILKTGVDQPQHF.

This clone was seen a single time. V gene TRBV10-3 combines with J gene TRBJ1-3; 8 positions match TRBD1. Germline V gives CDR1 ENHRY, CDR2 SYGVKD. The CDR3 is 13 amino acids. The ends lost 3 bases at V and 10 bases at J; junction bases unmatched: 5. CDR3 region: CAISETQGATIYF. DNA for the CDR3: TGTGCCATCAGTGAAACGCAGGGGGCGACCATATATTTT.

J is TRBJ2-1 and V is TRBV7-9; no clear D. Trimming took 2 bases from V and 8 from J, leaving 7 bases between them. The CDR3 sequence is 12 residues long. Per germline, CDR1 SEHNR and CDR2 FQNEAQ (reference sequence). CDR3 loop: CASSLMFDEQFF. The CDR3 DNA sequence: TGTGCCAGCAGCTTAATGTTCGATGAGCAGTTCTTC.

This sequence joins TRBV6-6 and TRBJ2-3; TRBD2 matches at 9 bases. Looked up from germline, CDR1 is MNHNY and CDR2 is SVGAGI (reference sequence). The V gene end was trimmed by 0 bases and the J gene end by 5 bases; junction bases not matched to a gene: 6. The CDR3 loop spans 16 amino acids. DNA of the CDR3: TGTGCCAGCAGTTACTCTGCGGGAGGGCACAGAGATACGCAGTATTTT. It specifies CASSYSAGGHRDTQYF.